Given below is one TCR beta chain in context. What it recognizes is unknown. Regions amplified from RNA transcripts were the TCR beta CDR3 regions. Carried out on the TCR CDR3, a first-round RT-PCR used the HTBI primer set. MiXCR, run by TCRdb on the multiplex PCR reads, gives a single entry per CDR3 protein. There are 700,000 or so distinct CDR3 sequences in the sample; about 15% occur only once, and approximately 8.4% lies in the top ten. From germline, CDR1 is DFQATT and CDR2 SNEGSKA (reference sequence). The CDR3 has 15 residues. V gave up 2 bases and J gave up 8 bases, with 21 bases separating them. This record belongs to a study of T cells in Graves' hyperthyroidism and ophthalmopathy. As for the study in general: Peripheral blood was obtained at initial diagnosis, preceding any treatment. Study-level findings and limits: Most expanded thyroid clonotypes above 0.001 also appeared in blood.

Clinical symptoms, serum thyroxine and TRAb, thyroid ultrasound and orbital computed tomography together formed the diagnostic basis. What was sequenced was blood. This clonotype originated in a young man with Graves' hyperthyroidism. This chain connects TRBV20-1 to TRBJ1-1; D is unclear. CDR3 sequence: CSARSTVRARSEAFF. The DNA for the CDR3 is TGCAGTGCTAGATCCACTGTAAGGGCGCGATCCGAAGCTTTCTTT.